This entry lists 20 T cell receptor beta chains sequenced from one sample in a study of graft-versus-host responses after intestinal transplantation. No antigen is known for these receptors. TCRdb's table, derived via immunoSEQ multiplex PCR, lists solely in-frame clones and lacks some. The table records more than 95,000 clones, about 90% of them present only once. Sample: unstimulated CD4+ T cells sorted from spleen or lymph node cells, taken before intestinal transplant. The receptors originated from a human donor who received an intestinal transplant.

This chain connects TRBV7-2 to TRBJ2-7; no definite D call. This CDR3 is built from 12 residues. V was pared by 6 bases and J by 4 bases, with 10 bases between. From germline, CDR1 is SGHTA and CDR2 FQGNSA. CDR3 nucleotide sequence: TGTGCCAGCAGTCTTCAGAGGTACGAGCAGTACTTC. It specifies CASSLQRYEQYF. The full variable domain, in which reference TRBV7-2 and TRBJ2-7 provide the parts outside the CDR3, is GAGVSQSPSNKVTEKGKDVELRCDPISGHTALYWYRQSLGQGLEFLIYFQGNSAPDKSGLPSDRFSAERTGGSVSTLTIQRTQQEDSAVYLCASSLQRYEQYFGPGTRLTVT.

For this clone: Within the sample, other DNA sequences also encode this same CDR3. The chain joins TRBV18 to TRBJ1-5; tentatively, D is TRBD1 (6 bases). Germline values: CDR1 KGHSH, CDR2 LQKENI. Trimming removed 3 bases from V and 4 bases from J, with 7 bases in between. The CDR3 length is 13 residues. The CDR3 protein is CASSPDRNQPQHF. The CDR3 DNA reads TGTGCCAGCTCACCCGACAGGAATCAGCCCCAGCATTTT.

The gene calls are TRBV7-8 and TRBJ1-2, with 7 bases matching TRBD1. CDR1 is SGHVS, CDR2 FQNEAQ, per germline. This CDR3 is built from 13 residues. The junction had 7 bases not matched to a gene; V was cut back by 10 bases and J by 2 bases. The CDR3 protein is CATRLTGNYGYTF. CDR3 sequence (DNA): TGTGCCACCAGACTGACAGGGAACTATGGCTACACCTTC.

The V call is TRBV2, the J call TRBJ2-2; D is possibly TRBD1 (5 bases). CDR3 length: 14 amino acids. Trimming took off 6 bases at V and 0 bases at J, with 8 bases between the two ends. CDR1 and CDR2 (germline): SNHLY, FYNNEI. The CDR3 bases are TGTGCCAGCAGCTGGACACCGAACACCGGGGAGCTGTTTTTT. Translated, it gives CASSWTPNTGELFF.

This clone was seen a few times. The chain has TRBV27 and TRBJ2-2; TRBD1 agrees at 11 bases. V lost 6 bases and J lost 6; bases outside the gene matches: 9. The CDR3 loop spans 16 amino acids. The germline V gene encodes CDR1 MNHEY and CDR2 SMNVEV (reference sequence). CDR3: CASRPPGTGGSGELFF. The DNA of the CDR3 is TGTGCCAGCAGGCCCCCCGGGACAGGGGGATCCGGGGAGCTGTTTTTT.

This chain uses TRBV6-1 with TRBJ2-5, with TRBD1 identical over 9 bases. J was trimmed by 1 base and V by 8 bases; bases with no gene match: 5. The CDR3 length is 14 residues. Germline V gene lookup returns CDR1 MNHNS and CDR2 SASEGT. The CDR3 bases are TGTGCCAGCGGACCGGGACAGGGCCAAGAGACCCAGTACTTC. Protein sequence: CASGPGQGQETQYF.

The count of this clone is one. The CDR3 DNA reads TGTGCCAGCAGTTTCCGGCGGGGTGGCACAGATACGCAGTATTTT. Its protein is CASSFRRGGTDTQYF. J is TRBJ2-3 and V is TRBV28; D is perhaps TRBD2 (6 bases). The germline V and J ends were trimmed by 3 bases and 1 base, with 11 bases remaining between them. The CDR3 sequence is 15 residues long. Germline V lookup: CDR1 MDHEN, CDR2 SYDVKM.

The rearrangement uses TRBV7-9 and TRBJ2-7; TRBD2 is a possible D gene (5 bases). This CDR3 is 15 amino acids long. Germline loops: CDR1 SEHNR, CDR2 FQNEAQ (reference sequence). Trimming cost V 5 bases and J 2 bases, with 16 bases left between them. CDR3 bases: TGTGCCAGCAGCCCCGGACTGATCCCCCCCTACGAGCAGTACTTC. Protein: CASSPGLIPPYEQYF.

This clone has a single count. The chain recombines TRBV19 with TRBJ1-2; D gene ambiguous. Trimming shortened V by 0 bases and J by 3 bases, and 5 bases separated the two germline ends. Germline CDR1 and CDR2: LNHDA and SQIVND (reference sequence). The CDR3 is 13 residues long. The CDR3: CASSIDRYYGYTF. CDR3 sequence (DNA): TGTGCCAGTAGTATAGACAGGTACTATGGCTACACCTTC.

The chain is built from TRBV4-1 and TRBJ1-5, with D possibly matching TRBD1 (5 bases). Germline V lookup: CDR1 MGHRA, CDR2 YSYEKL. CDR3 length equals 16 residues. V was shortened by 1 base and J by 5 bases, with 15 bases between the two germline ends. Here the CDR3 reads CASSQGWGLSDQPQHF. CDR3 bases: TGCGCCAGCAGCCAAGGTTGGGGACTGTCAGATCAGCCCCAGCATTTT.

The rearrangement joins TRBV7-9 to TRBJ1-2; D is unclear. V was cut by 1 base and J by 2 bases, with 5 bases left in between. The germline V gene encodes CDR1 SEHNR and CDR2 FQNEAQ (reference sequence). CDR3 size: 13 residues. CDR3 sequence: CASSLDQNYGYTF. For the CDR3, the DNA is TGTGCCAGCAGCTTAGATCAAAACTATGGCTACACCTTC.

V and J are TRBV5-1 and TRBJ2-1; TRBD2 aligns across 12 bases. CDR3 size: 18 residues. Germline V gene sequence: CDR1 SGHRS, CDR2 YFSETQ. With V trimmed by 6 bases and J by 0 bases, 10 bases remained unmatched. The CDR3 coding sequence is TGCGCCAGCACCCGACTAGCGGGAGACCCGAGCTCCTACAATGAGCAGTTCTTC. Translated, it gives CASTRLAGDPSSYNEQFF.

CDR3 in amino acids: CASSPMDFLAYEQYF. The CDR3 nucleotides are TGTGCCAGCAGCCCAATGGACTTTCTAGCCTACGAGCAGTACTTC. The V gene is TRBV7-7, the J gene TRBJ2-7, with D possibly TRBD2 on 5 matching bases. The CDR3 extends over 15 amino acids. Trimming took 5 bases from V and 2 from J, leaving 16 bases between them. The V gene's germline CDR1 is SSHAT and CDR2 FNYEAQ (reference sequence).

V usage is TRBV6-5 and J usage is TRBJ2-4; possible D gene TRBD2, 6 bases. Germline-derived CDR1 and CDR2 are MNHEY and SVGAGI. This CDR3 contains 14 residues. Trimming stripped 5 bases from V and 2 bases from J, with 10 bases between. The CDR3 region is CASSAGWSKNIQYF. CDR3 nucleotides: TGTGCCAGCAGTGCGGGGTGGTCCAAAAACATTCAGTACTTC.

The chain joins TRBV27 to TRBJ2-2; 12 bases are a match to TRBD1. The CDR3 consists of 16 residues. Germline V gene data show CDR1 as MNHEY and CDR2 as SMNVEV (reference sequence). V lost 2 bases, J lost 7 bases, and 5 bases stayed unmatched. In DNA form, the CDR3 reads TGTGCCAGCAGTTTACGGGACAGGGGGCGAAGCGGGGAGCTGTTTTTT. This translates into CASSLRDRGRSGELFF.

The rearrangement links TRBV6-1 to TRBJ1-5; no clear D. Deletions cut 8 bases from V and 4 bases from J, with 15 bases between. The CDR3 length is 14 residues. The germline V gene encodes CDR1 MNHNS and CDR2 SASEGT. The CDR3: CASASGVGNQPQHF. The CDR3 nucleotides read TGTGCCAGCGCAAGCGGGGTAGGGAATCAGCCCCAGCATTTT.

This clone was seen only a few times. This chain uses TRBV19 with TRBJ1-1; no clear D gene. The germline V gene has CDR1 LNHDA and CDR2 SQIVND (reference sequence). Between the trimmed V and J ends, which lost 4 bases and 0 bases, there was a span of 24 bases. This CDR3 is built from 19 residues. As DNA, the CDR3 is TGTGCCAGTAGTACCTACCGAGAGACGGGAAAGTCCATGAACACTGAAGCTTTCTTT. Residues: CASSTYRETGKSMNTEAFF.

The rearrangement uses TRBV5-1 and TRBJ1-1; 8 bases map to TRBD1. Germline values: CDR1 SGHRS, CDR2 YFSETQ. The CDR3 loop spans 15 amino acids. After removal of 4 bases from V and 0 bases from J, the junction contained 5 bases not matched to a gene. The CDR3 DNA reads as TGCGCCAGCAGCCAGAGGACAGGGATGAACACTGAAGCTTTCTTT. Its protein product is CASSQRTGMNTEAFF.

This chain connects TRBV6-5 to TRBJ2-7, with TRBD1 identical over 7 bases. Trimming took 10 bases from V and 2 from J; bases not matched to a gene: 8. In germline, CDR1 is MNHEY, CDR2 SVGAGI. The CDR3 spans 13 residues. Written as DNA, the CDR3 is TGTGCCACCCAGACAGGGAGAGCCTACGAGCAGTACTTC. This codes for CATQTGRAYEQYF.

This chain uses TRBV30 with TRBJ2-7; D gene uncertain. Trimming stripped 5 bases from V and 3 bases from J, with 20 bases between. The CDR3 sequence is 15 residues long. CDR1 is GTSNPN and CDR2 is SVGIG in the germline V gene (reference sequence). The CDR3 nucleotides are TGTGCCTGGGGCGACCCGCGGAGCGCCCACTACGAGCAGTACTTC. This translates into CAWGDPRSAHYEQYF.